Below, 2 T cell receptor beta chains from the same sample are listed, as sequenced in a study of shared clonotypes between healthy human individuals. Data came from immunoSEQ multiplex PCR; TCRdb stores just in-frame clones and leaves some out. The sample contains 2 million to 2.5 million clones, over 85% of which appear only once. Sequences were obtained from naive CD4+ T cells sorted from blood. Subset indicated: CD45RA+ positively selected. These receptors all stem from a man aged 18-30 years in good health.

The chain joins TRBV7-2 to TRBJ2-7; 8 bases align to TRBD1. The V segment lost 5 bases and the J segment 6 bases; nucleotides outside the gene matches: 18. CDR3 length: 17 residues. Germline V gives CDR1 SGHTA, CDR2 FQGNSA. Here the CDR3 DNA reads TGTGCCAGCAGCGGACCCGGACAGGGCGGTTCCTTTTTCGAGCAGTACTTC. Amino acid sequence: CASSGPGQGGSFFEQYF.

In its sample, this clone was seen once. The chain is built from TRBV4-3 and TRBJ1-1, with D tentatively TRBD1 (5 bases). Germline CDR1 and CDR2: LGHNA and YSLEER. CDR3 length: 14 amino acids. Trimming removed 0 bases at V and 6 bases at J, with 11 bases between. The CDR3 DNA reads TGCGCCAGCAGCCAAGAAGGGGTTAGGGCTGAAGCTTTCTTT. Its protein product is CASSQEGVRAEAFF.